This is a list of T cell receptor beta chains from one sample in a study of T-cell reconstitution after alpha-beta-depleted transplantation in children. MiXCR was run by TCRdb on the PCR reads, yielding one entry per CDR3 protein. Of some 640,000 distinct CDR3 sequences detected, roughly 17% appear once; the ten largest clones hold around 0.96%. Material: PBMCs from the stem cell graft donor, obtained from the stem cell graft. The receptors stem from a human donor who donated a stem cell graft to a child with acute myeloid leukemia. The CDR3 runs from the conserved cysteine through the conserved F or W. D genes are given only for firm matches. Some rows have no size entry. The others give once, few or many, or a class for an expanded clone.

D gene	V gene	J gene	clone size	CDR3 protein	CDR3 DNA
TRBD2	TRBV6-4	TRBJ2-3	few	CASSHTSGGPDTQYF	TGTGCCAGCAGCCATACTAGCGGGGGGCCAGATACGCAGTATTTT
NA	TRBV20-1	TRBJ1-3	few	CSASRGTGNTIYF	TGCAGTGCGAGTAGGGGTACTGGAAACACCATATATTTT
NA	TRBV10-3	TRBJ1-6	few	CAVGPGSYNSPLHF	TGTGCCGTAGGACCGGGCTCGTATAATTCACCCCTCCACTTT
NA	TRBV10-3	TRBJ2-3	many	CAIRPGGTDTQYF	TGTGCCATCAGGCCGGGGGGCACAGATACGCAGTATTTT
NA	TRBV4-3	TRBJ2-7	many	CASSRGTGPLYEQYF	TGCGCCAGCAGTAGAGGAACAGGGCCCTTGTACGAGCAGTACTTC
NA	TRBV4-3	TRBJ1-4	few	CASSQDDRSNEKLFF	TGCGCCAGCAGCCAAGATGACCGTTCTAATGAAAAACTGTTTTTT
NA	TRBV12-3/TRBV12-4	TRBJ2-7	many	CASSFGVDYEQYF	TGTGCCAGCAGTTTCGGAGTTGACTACGAGCAGTACTTC
NA	TRBV13	TRBJ2-5	few	CASSHRRQGGETQYF	TGTGCCAGCAGCCACCGAAGGCAGGGCGGCGAGACCCAGTACTTC
NA	TRBV6-1	TRBJ2-4	NA	CASTQRGGTEYKAKNIQYF	TGTGCCAGCACCCAACGAGGTGGAACAGAGTACAAAGCCAAAAACATTCAGTACTTC
NA	TRBV7-9	TRBJ1-1	NA	CASSVSGKNTEAFF	TGTGCCAGCAGCGTGTCAGGGAAGAACACTGAAGCTTTCTTT
NA	TRBV9	TRBJ2-6	NA	CASSDGTAPPGANVLTF	TGTGCCAGTAGCGACGGGACGGCCCCGCCCGGGGCCAACGTCCTGACTTTC
NA	TRBV10-2	TRBJ1-2	many	CASSLDTYGYTF	TGCGCCAGCAGTCTGGACACCTATGGCTACACCTTC
TRBD1	TRBV10-3	TRBJ1-6	many	CAISVQGANNSPLHF	TGTGCCATCAGTGTACAGGGGGCTAATAATTCACCCCTCCACTTT
NA	TRBV12-3/TRBV12-4	TRBJ1-4	many	CASSTSLGTKLFF	TGTGCCAGCAGCACCTCCTTAGGGACCAAACTGTTTTTT
NA	TRBV5-1	TRBJ1-6	few	CASSPDTDSPLHF	TGCGCCAGCAGCCCCGACACGGATTCACCCCTCCACTTT
TRBD2	TRBV7-2	TRBJ2-3	NA	CASSYASGGPPTDTQYF	TGTGCCAGCAGCTACGCTAGCGGGGGGCCCCCCACAGATACGCAGTATTTT
NA	TRBV7-9	TRBJ2-1	few	CASSFRMDSYNEQFF	TGTGCCAGCAGCTTTAGAATGGACAGCTACAATGAGCAGTTCTTC
TRBD1	TRBV15	TRBJ2-2	NA	CATRQGANRPSLTGELFF	TGTGCCACCAGACAGGGGGCAAATCGCCCCAGCCTCACCGGGGAGCTGTTTTTT
NA	TRBV29-1	TRBJ2-7	NA	CSVWRSSYEQYF	TGCAGCGTTTGGAGGTCCAGTTACGAGCAGTACTTC
NA	TRBV20-1	TRBJ1-2	many	CTAGGPVIGYTF	TGCACCGCGGGGGGCCCCGTAATCGGCTACACCTTC
NA	TRBV5-1	TRBJ2-1	NA	CASSLESGGEQFF	TGCGCCAGCAGCTTGGAATCCGGAGGCGAGCAGTTCTTC
NA	TRBV7-2	TRBJ2-1	many	CASSLVSYNEQFF	TGTGCCAGCAGCTTAGTATCCTACAATGAGCAGTTCTTC
NA	TRBV29-1	TRBJ1-4	NA	CSVAQTSNEKLFF	TGCAGCGTTGCACAGACTTCTAATGAAAAACTGTTTTTT
NA	TRBV15	TRBJ1-1	NA	CATSSKGGITEAFF	TGTGCCACCAGCAGTAAGGGGGGAATCACTGAAGCTTTCTTT
TRBD1	TRBV11-2	TRBJ2-2	NA	CASSARPGGADTGELFF	TGTGCCAGCAGCGCTCGTCCAGGGGGCGCGGACACCGGGGAGCTGTTTTTT
NA	TRBV20-1	TRBJ2-2	many	CSAREPFGSGELFF	TGCAGTGCTAGAGAACCTTTTGGATCCGGGGAGCTGTTTTTT
NA	TRBV20-1	TRBJ1-2	few	CSARDRTAYYGYTF	TGCAGTGCTAGAGATCGGACAGCTTACTATGGCTACACCTTC
NA	TRBV27	TRBJ2-1	NA	CASREGSRLNEQFF	TGTGCCAGCAGGGAGGGCAGCCGGCTCAATGAGCAGTTCTTC
TRBD1	TRBV4-1	TRBJ1-2	NA	CASSQDRTGGMSNYGYTF	TGCGCCAGCAGCCAAGATCGGACAGGGGGCATGTCTAACTATGGCTACACCTTC
TRBD2	TRBV10-3	TRBJ2-3	NA	CAIMGLATDTQYF	TGTGCCATCATGGGACTAGCGACAGATACGCAGTATTTT
TRBD1	TRBV12-3/TRBV12-4	TRBJ1-3	few	CASSFGRGQLNTIYF	TGTGCCAGCAGTTTCGGCAGGGGGCAACTAAACACCATATATTTT
TRBD2	TRBV20-1	TRBJ2-1	many	CSAPGLAAYNEQFF	TGCAGTGCACCAGGACTAGCGGCATACAATGAGCAGTTCTTC
NA	TRBV7-2	TRBJ2-2	NA	CASRFGPGELFF	TGTGCCAGCAGGTTCGGGCCCGGGGAGCTGTTTTTT
NA	TRBV7-2	TRBJ2-4	NA	CASSPPGVAKNIQYF	TGTGCCAGCAGCCCCCCGGGGGTAGCCAAAAACATTCAGTACTTC
TRBD1	TRBV29-1	TRBJ1-4	many	CSVSPTGDEKLFF	TGCAGCGTCAGCCCGACAGGGGATGAAAAACTGTTTTTT
TRBD2	TRBV6-5	TRBJ2-1	many	CASSYFGTSDDEQFF	TGTGCCAGCAGTTACTTCGGGACTAGCGACGATGAGCAGTTCTTC
NA	TRBV4-3	TRBJ2-2	few	CASSGDLTNTGELFF	TGCGCCAGCAGCGGGGACCTTACGAACACCGGGGAGCTGTTTTTT
NA	TRBV5-1	TRBJ1-1	many	CASSLEGRTEAFF	TGCGCCAGCAGCTTGGAGGGACGTACTGAAGCTTTCTTT
NA	TRBV25-1	TRBJ2-5	NA	CASTIQETQYF	TGTGCCAGCACCATCCAAGAGACCCAGTACTTC
TRBD2	TRBV7-7	TRBJ2-2	NA	CASSPGLAGGSGELFF	TGTGCCAGCAGCCCTGGACTAGCGGGGGGTTCCGGGGAGCTGTTTTTT
TRBD1	TRBV20-1	TRBJ1-6	many	CSAPRTGSNSPLHF	TGCAGTGCACCGAGGACAGGTTCAAATTCACCCCTCCACTTT
NA	TRBV28	TRBJ2-1	NA	CASSPGGLNNEQFF	TGTGCCAGCAGTCCCGGGGGACTTAACAATGAGCAGTTCTTC
NA	TRBV7-2	TRBJ2-2	many	CASSLVGELFF	TGTGCCAGCAGCTTGGTCGGGGAGCTGTTTTTT
TRBD2	TRBV20-1	TRBJ2-2	many	CSARVLGRTGELFF	TGCAGTGCTAGAGTCCTCGGGAGGACCGGGGAGCTGTTTTTT
NA	TRBV16	TRBJ1-1	NA	CASSQALGDNTEAFF	TGTGCCAGCAGCCAAGCCCTAGGGGATAACACTGAAGCTTTCTTT
TRBD1	TRBV20-1	TRBJ2-3	many	CSPTGGRTQYF	TGCAGTCCCACAGGGGGCAGAACGCAGTATTTT
NA	TRBV30	TRBJ2-1	NA	CAVGGSYNEQFF	TGTGCCGTAGGAGGATCCTACAATGAGCAGTTCTTC
TRBD1	TRBV29-1	TRBJ2-2	NA	CSVERRTGATGELFF	TGCAGCGTTGAAAGGAGAACAGGGGCCACCGGGGAGCTGTTTTTT
NA	TRBV5-1	TRBJ2-3	NA	CASSPGRASGDTQNF	TGCGCCAGCAGCCCGGGACGGGCCTCTGGAGATACGCAGAATTTT
NA	TRBV12-3/TRBV12-4	TRBJ2-1	NA	CASSLGQANNEQFF	TGTGCCAGCAGTTTAGGACAGGCCAACAATGAGCAGTTCTTC